The sequence of this TCR beta chain was determined in a study of blood T cell repertoires in COVID-19. Study background: The United States, Italy and Spain provided the acute and convalescent COVID-19 samples. The analysed material was cDNA or gDNA that came from T cells, B-cell-depleted T cells, or PBMCs.

CDR1 and CDR2 (germline): SGHNT, YYREEE (reference sequence). The CDR3 covers 16 residues. Trimming removed 0 bases from V and 3 bases from J; junction bases left unmatched: 6. Profiling relied on immunoSEQ multiplex PCR, and the TCRdb table lists in-frame clones only, not all of them. The sample has hundreds of thousands of clones, 75% to 90% seen once. Donors were grouped by their self-reported clinical history. It was within 2 weeks before study entry that exposed participants met a COVID-19 case. The sequence derives from a woman in her twenties or thirties who had been exposed to COVID-19. The sequencing input was PBMCs or T cells enriched from blood (not recorded which). The gene calls are TRBV5-4 and TRBJ1-1; the match to TRBD1 covers 9 bases. The CDR3 DNA follows: TGTGCCAGCAGCTTGGTGGGCCGGGACAGGGACACTGAAGCTTTCTTT. Amino acid sequence: CASSLVGRDRDTEAFF.